Shown below are 32 T cell receptor beta chains from a single sample sequenced in a study of T cell responses to AZD1222 COVID-19 vaccine. Method: immunoSEQ multiplex PCR; TCRdb's copy keeps in-frame clones and lacks some. Of 60,000 to 100,000 clones in the sample, about 85% were seen once. The material was peripheral blood, obtained on day 0 of AZD1222 vaccination. The receptors stem from an adult in good health.

This chain connects TRBV6-6 to TRBJ1-1; 9 bases agree with TRBD1. J was trimmed by 11 bases and V by 4 bases; bases with no gene match: 8. The length of the CDR3 is 13 residues. Germline CDR1 reads MNHNY; CDR2 reads SVGAGI (reference sequence). The CDR3: CASSFGTGREAFF. The CDR3 DNA reads as TGTGCCAGCAGTTTCGGGACAGGGAGAGAGGCTTTCTTT.

This chain uses TRBV19 with TRBJ1-2, with 7 bases aligning to TRBD1. With V trimmed by 10 bases and J by 2 bases, 7 bases remained unmatched. Germline V lookup: CDR1 LNHDA, CDR2 SQIVND (reference sequence). The CDR3 extends over 13 amino acids. CDR3 in amino acids: CATSQGRNYGYTF. The CDR3 DNA sequence: TGTGCCACCTCACAGGGGAGGAACTATGGCTACACCTTC.

The chain is built from TRBV5-4 and TRBJ1-5; weak D call: TRBD1 (5 bases). CDR3 size: 16 residues. Germline V CDR1 and CDR2: SGHNT, YYREEE (reference sequence). Trimming removed 0 bases from V and 0 bases from J, with 10 bases in between. In DNA, the CDR3 is TGTGCCAGCAGCTTGGGGGGCCCGGATAGCAATCAGCCCCAGCATTTT. Its translation: CASSLGGPDSNQPQHF.

The chain joins TRBV6-6 to TRBJ2-2; tentatively, D is TRBD2 (6 bases). V was trimmed by 2 bases and J by 1 base, leaving 11 bases between them. The CDR3 length is 16 residues. Germline-derived CDR1 and CDR2 are MNHNY and SVGAGI (reference sequence). The CDR3 sequence: CASSYRTTGNTGELFF. The CDR3 DNA is TGTGCCAGCAGTTACCGGACTACTGGGAACACCGGGGAGCTGTTTTTT.

This chain uses TRBV6-6 with TRBJ1-2, with a possible D match to TRBD1 (6 bases). V lost 0 bases to trimming and J lost 8 bases, with 13 bases between them. Germline CDR1 reads MNHNY; CDR2 reads SVGAGI (reference sequence). The CDR3 is 14 amino acids. This CDR3 is CASSYSNREMGYTF. The CDR3 DNA sequence: TGTGCCAGCAGTTACTCCAACAGGGAAATGGGCTACACCTTC.

The CDR3 DNA is TGTGCCTGGTCCATTAAGGGCGTATATGGCTACACCTTC. This encodes CAWSIKGVYGYTF. The chain carries TRBV30 and TRBJ1-2; D is undetermined. This CDR3 has 13 residues. CDR1 GTSNPN and CDR2 SVGIG come from the germline V gene (reference sequence). V lost 5 bases to trimming and J lost 5 bases, with 15 bases between them.

V and J are TRBV3-1 (or the pseudogene TRBV3-2) and TRBJ2-1, with a possible D match to TRBD2 (6 bases). Germline V gene sequence: CDR1 LGHDT, CDR2 YNNKEL (reference sequence). The CDR3 loop spans 16 amino acids. V lost 4 bases and J lost 2, with 15 bases in between. Here the CDR3 DNA reads TGTGCCAGCAGCCGCCTCTTGGGGGGTACCTACAATGAGCAGTTCTTC. It specifies CASSRLLGGTYNEQFF.

The chain carries TRBV5-6 and TRBJ1-6; 10 bases fit TRBD1. CDR3 length: 17 residues. V dropped 3 bases and J dropped 3; count of bases not matched to a gene: 6. CDR1 and CDR2 from the germline V gene are SGHDT and YYEEEE. The CDR3 DNA is TGTGCCAGCAGCTATGGGACAGGGGATTTCTATAATTCACCCCTCCACTTT. It yields the protein CASSYGTGDFYNSPLHF.

This chain connects TRBV7-6 to TRBJ1-2; D may be TRBD1 (5 bases). This CDR3 is 15 amino acids long. V was shortened by 1 base and J by 0 bases, with 9 bases between the two germline ends. The germline gives CDR1 SGHVS, CDR2 FNYEAQ. This chain's CDR3 is CASSLGGRSNYGYTF. The CDR3 DNA reads as TGTGCCAGCAGCTTAGGGGGCAGATCTAACTATGGCTACACCTTC.

This sequence joins TRBV12-5 and TRBJ1-5; D is undetermined. In germline, CDR1 is LGHNT, CDR2 FRNRAP. Trimming took off 1 base at V and 5 bases at J, with 9 bases between the two ends. The CDR3 contains 14 residues. The CDR3 DNA is TGTGCTAGTGGTTTGGGAGAAGGGTATCAGCCCCAGCATTTT. Amino acids: CASGLGEGYQPQHF.

This chain connects TRBV19 to TRBJ2-1; 10 bases are shared with TRBD2. CDR1 is LNHDA, CDR2 SQIVND, per germline (reference sequence). The V and J ends lost 8 bases and 8 bases, in that order; junction bases with no gene match: 9. The CDR3 loop spans 14 amino acids. CDR3: CASGPSGGIHEQFF. CDR3 DNA: TGTGCCAGTGGCCCTAGCGGGGGCATCCATGAGCAGTTCTTC.

This chain uses TRBV3-1 (or the pseudogene TRBV3-2) with TRBJ2-7; 7 bases are a match to TRBD1. This CDR3 comprises 13 residues. V shed 4 bases and J 6 bases; nucleotides not matched to a gene: 6. Germline V lookup: CDR1 LGHDT, CDR2 YNNKEL (reference sequence). This CDR3 reads CASSPRTGAEQYF. The CDR3 DNA reads as TGTGCCAGCAGCCCACGGACAGGAGCCGAGCAGTACTTC.

The chain uses TRBV7-3 and TRBJ2-7, with TRBD2 identical over 8 bases. The CDR3 runs 15 residues. Germline CDR1 is SGHTA and CDR2 is FQGTGA. The J segment lost 2 bases and the V segment lost 5 bases, leaving 8 bases of the junction unmatched. In nucleotides, the CDR3 is TGTGCCAGCAGCCTAGGGAGCGGGGGCCCCTACGAGCAGTACTTC. This codes for CASSLGSGGPYEQYF.

This chain joins TRBV11-1 and TRBJ2-1; no clear D gene. In germline, CDR1 is SGHAT, CDR2 FQDESV (reference sequence). Trimming left V 1 base short and J 10 bases short, with 5 bases between. The CDR3 sequence is 11 residues long. CDR3: CASSLGREQFF. The DNA of the CDR3 is TGTGCCAGCAGCTTAGGGCGGGAGCAGTTCTTC.

The CDR3, as DNA: TGTGCCAGCAGCCATCTTGGACAGCCCCTAGGCTACACCTTC. Its protein is CASSHLGQPLGYTF. The rearrangement uses TRBV3-1 (or the pseudogene TRBV3-2) and TRBJ1-2; TRBD1 might be the D (6 bases). V was cut by 3 bases and J by 8 bases, with 16 bases left in between. The CDR3 consists of 14 residues. Germline CDR1 LGHDT, CDR2 YNNKEL (reference sequence).

The chain links TRBV11-1 to TRBJ2-6; D may be TRBD1 (5 bases). Per germline, CDR1 SGHAT and CDR2 FQDESV (reference sequence). V lost 9 bases, J lost 0 bases, and 15 bases lay in between. There are 16 residues in the CDR3. CDR3: CASQRGQASGANVLTF. The CDR3 coding sequence is TGTGCCAGTCAAAGGGGCCAGGCCTCTGGGGCCAACGTCCTGACTTTC.

DNA for the CDR3: TGTGCCAGCAGCCACTCTACAGGGCTGGGCACTGAAGCTTTCTTT. Protein: CASSHSTGLGTEAFF. The chain is built from TRBV4-2 and TRBJ1-1; D may be TRBD1 (6 bases). CDR3 length: 15 amino acids. CDR1 and CDR2 from the germline V gene are LGHNA and YNFKEQ. Trimming removed 3 bases from V and 4 bases from J, with 15 bases in between.

The count of this clone is one. This sequence joins TRBV7-2 and TRBJ2-1, with D possibly matching TRBD2 (6 bases). Per the germline V gene, CDR1 is SGHTA and CDR2 is FQGNSA. Trimming pared 5 bases from V and 0 bases from J, leaving 11 bases between. The CDR3 sequence is 15 residues long. The CDR3 nucleotides are TGTGCCAGCAGCGCTAGCGTTAGCTCCTACAATGAGCAGTTCTTC. This translates into CASSASVSSYNEQFF.

The chain employs TRBV4-3 and TRBJ2-1; D unclear. Germline V gene sequence: CDR1 LGHNA, CDR2 YSLEER. CDR3 size: 17 residues. Trimming took off 0 bases at V and 8 bases at J, with 20 bases between the two ends. The CDR3 spells CASSQDSSSSPADEQFF. CDR3 DNA sequence: TGCGCCAGCAGCCAAGACTCCTCGTCCAGCCCGGCCGATGAGCAGTTCTTC.

This sequence joins TRBV3-1 (or the pseudogene TRBV3-2) and TRBJ2-1; 8 bases line up with TRBD1. The CDR3 runs to 16 residues. Trimming cost V 2 bases and J 5 bases; bases outside gene matches: 8. The V gene's germline CDR1 is LGHDT and CDR2 YNNKEL (reference sequence). The CDR3 sequence is CASSQNPGTGDNEQFF. The CDR3 bases are TGTGCCAGCAGCCAAAACCCCGGGACAGGAGACAATGAGCAGTTCTTC.

This sequence joins TRBV7-3 and TRBJ1-2; D is unresolved. CDR1 SGHTA and CDR2 FQGTGA come from the germline V gene. V lost 5 bases to trimming and J lost 1 base, with 8 bases between them. The CDR3 is 13 amino acids. Here the CDR3 DNA reads TGTGCCAGCAGCCTGGACGGTAACTATGGCTACACCTTC. Translation gives CASSLDGNYGYTF.

The V and J genes are TRBV30 and TRBJ2-5, with D possibly called TRBD1 or TRBD2 (5 bases each). The CDR3 is 14 residues long. Germline-derived CDR1 and CDR2 are GTSNPN and SVGIG (reference sequence). Trimming left V 1 base short and J 7 bases short, with 16 bases between. The CDR3 loop is CAWSAGARTGTQYF. The CDR3 nucleotides are TGTGCCTGGAGTGCCGGGGCCCGAACGGGGACCCAGTACTTC.

This chain joins TRBV3-1 (or the pseudogene TRBV3-2) and TRBJ1-5; D remains unclear. Germline V gene lookup returns CDR1 LGHDT and CDR2 YNNKEL (reference sequence). CDR3 length equals 12 residues. V lost 5 bases and J lost 3, with 5 bases in between. Here the CDR3 DNA reads TGTGCCAGCAGCACCCTCAATCAGCCCCAGCATTTT. Amino acids: CASSTLNQPQHF.

This clone came up a few times. The chain carries TRBV27 and TRBJ1-2; weak D call: TRBD1 (6 bases). CDR3 size: 13 residues. The V gene's germline CDR1 is MNHEY and CDR2 SMNVEV (reference sequence). V lost 3 bases and J lost 2, with 7 bases in between. The CDR3 loop is CASSFRGNYGYTF. CDR3 nucleotide sequence: TGTGCCAGCAGTTTCAGGGGAAACTATGGCTACACCTTC.

This chain joins TRBV7-9 and TRBJ2-3; D is possibly TRBD2 (6 bases). V lost 1 base, J lost 1 base, and 12 bases lay in between. This CDR3 is 16 amino acids long. Germline V gene data show CDR1 as SEHNR and CDR2 as FQNEAQ (reference sequence). The CDR3 is CASSLGGSGRTDTQYF. The CDR3 nucleotides read TGTGCCAGCAGCTTAGGGGGTAGCGGACGCACAGATACGCAGTATTTT. The variable domain in full, with the rest retrieved from reference TRBV7-9 and TRBJ2-3, is DTGVSQNPRHKITKRGQNVTFRCDPISEHNRLYWYRQTLGQGPEFLTYFQNEAQLEKSRLLSDRFSAERPKGSFSTLEIQRTEQGDSAMYLCASSLGGSGRTDTQYFGPGTRLTVL.

The chain combines TRBV5-1 with TRBJ2-7; the D gene is possibly TRBD2 (6 bases). V was clipped by 3 bases and J by 6 bases, with 7 bases between them. This CDR3 is built from 11 residues. Per the germline V gene, CDR1 is SGHRS and CDR2 is YFSETQ. CDR3 coding DNA: TGCGCCAGCAGCTCCGGGGGCGAGCAGTACTTC. Protein product: CASSSGGEQYF. The full variable domain, its missing parts supplied by reference TRBV5-1 and TRBJ2-7, is KAGVTQTPRYLIKTRGQQVTLSCSPISGHRSVSWYQQTPGQGLQFLFEYFSETQRNKGNFPGRFSGRQFSNSRSEMNVSTLELGDSALYLCASSSGGEQYFGPGTRLTVT.

The chain couples TRBV29-1 to TRBJ1-3; D not certain. The CDR3 spans 13 residues. Germline-derived CDR1 and CDR2 are SQVTM and ANQGSEA. With 7 bases removed from V and 4 bases from J, the gap between germline ends came to 14 bases. The DNA for the CDR3 is TGCAGCGCTGCCGACGGCGGGGGAAACACCATATATTTT. Amino acids: CSAADGGGNTIYF.

The table lists this clone with a few counts. The chain combines TRBV30 with TRBJ1-1; D is possibly TRBD1 (5 bases). This CDR3 comprises 14 residues. Trimming left V 1 base short and J 9 bases short, with 18 bases between. CDR1 and CDR2 (germline): GTSNPN, SVGIG (reference sequence). In DNA, the CDR3 is TGTGCCTGGAGTGATGTGCAGGGCCCTACCCAAGCTTTCTTT. Amino acids: CAWSDVQGPTQAFF.

The V and J genes are TRBV28 and TRBJ2-3, with 13 bases aligning to TRBD2. V lost 3 bases, J lost 5 bases, and 2 bases stayed unmatched. Germline V gene sequence: CDR1 MDHEN, CDR2 SYDVKM. CDR3 size: 15 residues. CDR3 sequence reads: CASSFGLAGEDTQYF. The CDR3 coding sequence is TGTGCCAGCAGTTTCGGACTAGCGGGAGAAGATACGCAGTATTTT.

V is TRBV9 and J is TRBJ2-1; TRBD2 matches at 7 bases. J lost 8 bases, V lost 1 base, and 6 bases had no gene match. CDR1 is SGDLS, CDR2 YYNGEE, per germline. The CDR3 length is 14 residues. In DNA form, the CDR3 reads TGTGCCAGCAGCGTATACGGGAGGATCGATGAGCAGTTCTTC. Its protein is CASSVYGRIDEQFF.

This clone was picked up one time. V usage is TRBV4-1 and J usage is TRBJ1-2; 8 positions match TRBD1. Germline-derived CDR1 and CDR2 are MGHRA and YSYEKL. This CDR3 spans 16 amino acids. V trimming: 0 bases; J trimming: 3 bases; junction bases outside the gene matches: 6. CDR3 loop: CASSQEAQGDHYGYTF. The CDR3 coding sequence is TGCGCCAGCAGCCAAGAAGCACAGGGGGATCACTATGGCTACACCTTC.

This clone was detected only once. This chain links TRBV5-1 with TRBJ2-5; D gene unclear. Trimming cost V 1 base and J 5 bases, with 3 bases left between them. CDR1 is SGHRS, CDR2 YFSETQ, per germline. The length of the CDR3 is 11 residues. CDR3 nucleotides: TGCGCCAGCAGCTTGAGGGAGACCCAGTACTTC. Encoded protein: CASSLRETQYF.